The TCR beta chain described here comes from a study of cytomegalovirus exposure and HLA in healthy donors. Germline CDR1 is SGHDN and CDR2 is FVKESK. With 1 base removed from V and 11 bases from J, the gap between germline ends came to 12 bases. The CDR3 spans 13 residues. PCR used 60 Vbeta primers and 13 Jbeta primers. Only in-frame clones appear in the TCRdb table, and some are missing; sequencing was by immunoSEQ multiplex PCR. The sample holds fewer than 200,000 clones, 80% to 90% seen once. As for the donors, each was a healthy bone marrow donor. This receptor was identified in a young woman in good health and CMV-seronegative. Sequencing was carried out using PBMCs. This chain connects TRBV14 to TRBJ2-1; TRBD1 is a possible D gene (8 bases). CDR3 nucleotides: TGTGCCAGCAGCCAAGTACAGGGGGGGAAGCAGTTCTTC. Translating gives CASSQVQGGKQFF.